This T cell receptor beta chain was recovered during a study of blood T cell repertoires in COVID-19. The data were produced by immunoSEQ multiplex PCR, yet TCRdb's version contains in-frame clones alone and is incomplete. The data show roughly 140,000 clones, with 75% to 90% seen just once and roughly 8% held by the top ten. Germline V CDR1 and CDR2: SEHNR, FQNEAQ (reference sequence). This CDR3 comprises 15 residues. The V segment lost 2 bases and the J segment 6 bases; nucleotides outside the gene matches: 8. The TCR comes from a woman aged 55-69 years with COVID-19, enrolled during active disease. Sequencing was carried out using peripheral blood. The chain employs TRBV7-9 and TRBJ1-2, with TRBD1 matching 8 bases. DNA of the CDR3: TGTGCCAGCAGCTTACCCGATGACAGGGGAGATGGCTACACCTTC. This encodes CASSLPDDRGDGYTF.